A single sample is the source of the 5 T cell receptor beta chains below, sequenced in a study of cytomegalovirus exposure and HLA in healthy donors. The PCR employed 60 Vbeta primers together with 13 Jbeta primers. Sequencing was performed with immunoSEQ multiplex PCR; in TCRdb, only in-frame clones are kept and a portion is missing. The listing contains about 150,000 clones. The sample consisted of PBMCs. These receptors were collected from a woman between 45 and 60 years old in good health and CMV-seronegative.

The V and J genes are TRBV7-9 and TRBJ1-1, with a possible D match to TRBD1 (6 bases). Trimming took 5 bases from V and 6 from J, leaving 13 bases between them. Germline assignment: CDR1 SEHNR and CDR2 FQNEAQ (reference sequence). CDR3 length equals 13 residues. This CDR3 is CASSPQGRAEAFF. The DNA of the CDR3 is TGTGCCAGCAGCCCACAGGGAAGGGCTGAAGCTTTCTTT.

The rearrangement links TRBV2 to TRBJ2-5; TRBD2 matches at 10 bases. CDR3 length equals 15 residues. The germline gives CDR1 SNHLY, CDR2 FYNNEI. V shed 0 bases and J 9 bases; nucleotides not matched to a gene: 7. Written as DNA, the CDR3 is TGTGCCAGCAGTGAAGCGCTTCGGACTAGCGGTTCCCAGTACTTC. Encoded protein: CASSEALRTSGSQYF.

This chain links TRBV6-6 with TRBJ2-1; 9 positions agree with TRBD2. There are 16 residues in the CDR3. Germline values: CDR1 MNHNY, CDR2 SVGAGI (reference sequence). The J segment lost 7 bases and the V segment lost 6 bases, leaving 13 bases of the junction unmatched. In nucleotides, the CDR3 is TGTGCCAGCAGCCTGGGCGGGGGGGTTCTTAGGAATGAGCAGTTCTTC. Translating gives CASSLGGGVLRNEQFF.

V gene TRBV28 combines with J gene TRBJ1-1; possible D gene TRBD1, 5 bases. CDR1 is MDHEN, CDR2 SYDVKM, per germline. The CDR3 runs 13 residues. Trimming pared 5 bases from V and 1 base from J, leaving 8 bases between. In DNA, the CDR3 is TGTGCCAGCAGTGCCGGGGGGAACACTGAAGCTTTCTTT. Amino acids: CASSAGGNTEAFF.

This sequence joins TRBV19 and TRBJ2-3; D is possibly TRBD2 (5 bases). This CDR3 is 14 amino acids long. Trimming stripped 5 bases from V and 1 base from J, with 10 bases between. The germline V gene encodes CDR1 LNHDA and CDR2 SQIVND (reference sequence). The CDR3 sequence is CASSPGYGTDTQYF. CDR3 in DNA: TGTGCCAGTAGTCCGGGGTACGGCACAGATACGCAGTATTTT.